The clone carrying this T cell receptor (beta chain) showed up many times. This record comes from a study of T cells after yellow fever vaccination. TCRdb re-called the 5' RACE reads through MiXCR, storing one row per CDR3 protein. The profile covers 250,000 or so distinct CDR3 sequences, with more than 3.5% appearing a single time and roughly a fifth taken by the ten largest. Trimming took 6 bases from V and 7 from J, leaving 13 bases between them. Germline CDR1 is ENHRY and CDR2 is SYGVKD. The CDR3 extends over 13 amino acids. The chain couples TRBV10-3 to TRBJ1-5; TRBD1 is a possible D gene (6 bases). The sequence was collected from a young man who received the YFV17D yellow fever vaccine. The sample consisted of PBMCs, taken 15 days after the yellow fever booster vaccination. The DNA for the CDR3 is TGTGCCATCAGATCCAACAGGGAGCAGCCCCAGCATTTT. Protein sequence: CAIRSNREQPQHF.